The present T cell receptor beta chain was sequenced within a study of OX40 agonist ivuxolimab in advanced cancers. Only a few counts were recorded for this clone. The method was immunoSEQ multiplex PCR; TCRdb's version includes in-frame clones alone and lacks a portion of them. Among 20,000 to 25,000 clones listed, about 79% were seen once. J was trimmed by 2 bases and V by 5 bases; bases with no gene match: 5. Germline V lookup: CDR1 SNHLY, CDR2 FYNNEI. CDR3 length: 15 residues. This material consisted of CD4+ or CD8+ T cells sorted from blood, taken in a trial of the OX40 agonist ivuxolimab. The rearrangement joins TRBV2 to TRBJ2-5; 10 positions agree with TRBD1. The source is an adult with an advanced solid tumor such as melanoma, head and neck, liver or kidney cancer. Here the CDR3 reads CASSKGQGGQETQYF. The CDR3 DNA follows: TGTGCCAGCAGTAAAGGACAGGGGGGACAAGAGACCCAGTACTTC.